Presented here are 5 T cell receptor beta chains from one specimen sequenced in a study of shared clonotypes between healthy human individuals. TCRdb keeps only in-frame clones here, not all; method: immunoSEQ multiplex PCR. The data contain approximately 940,000 clones, 76% of them singletons. Sequencing was performed on memory CD4+ T cells sorted from blood. The subset was: CD45RA-negative fraction. The receptor source for this set is a man between 18 and 29 years old in good health.

This sequence joins TRBV5-6 and TRBJ1-5; D gene ambiguous. This CDR3 is built from 15 residues. Trimming shortened V by 4 bases and J by 2 bases, and 13 bases separated the two germline ends. Germline CDR1 reads SGHDT; CDR2 reads YYEEEE. CDR3 in DNA: TGTGCCAGCAGCCGCTACATGGCTGGCAATCAGCCCCAGCATTTT. It translates to CASSRYMAGNQPQHF.

The rearrangement links TRBV29-1 to TRBJ1-5; 9 bases fit TRBD1. Germline V CDR1 and CDR2: SQVTM, ANQGSEA. V lost 6 bases, J lost 3 bases, and 3 bases stayed unmatched. CDR3 length: 13 amino acids. The CDR3 DNA sequence: TGCAGCGTCCGACAGGGGGTCAATCAGCCCCAGCATTTT. Protein: CSVRQGVNQPQHF.

The chain carries TRBV5-4 and TRBJ2-2; the D is unclear. Trimming cost V 1 base and J 3 bases, with 10 bases left between them. Germline assignment: CDR1 SGHNT and CDR2 YYREEE (reference sequence). The CDR3 is made up of 15 amino acids. CDR3 in DNA: TGTGCCAGCAGCTTGCGTGGGATCGACACCGGGGAGCTGTTTTTT. Translated: CASSLRGIDTGELFF. The full variable domain, completed using reference TRBV5-4 and TRBJ2-2, is ETGVTQSPTHLIKTRGQQVTLRCSSQSGHNTVSWYQQALGQGPQFIFQYYREEENGRGNFPPRFSGLQFPNYSSELNVNALELDDSALYLCASSLRGIDTGELFFGEGSRLTVL.

V gene TRBV4-1 combines with J gene TRBJ2-2; 8 bases fit TRBD2. The ends lost 0 bases at V and 4 bases at J; junction bases unmatched: 10. The CDR3 consists of 18 residues. Germline CDR1 reads MGHRA; CDR2 reads YSYEKL. CDR3 sequence: CASSQDLAGGVGTGELFF. CDR3 DNA: TGCGCCAGCAGCCAAGATCTGGCGGGGGGAGTAGGCACCGGGGAGCTGTTTTTT.

The chain has TRBV5-6 and TRBJ2-3, with D perhaps TRBD1 (5 bases). The germline gives CDR1 SGHDT, CDR2 YYEEEE. Trimming took 2 bases from V and 3 from J, leaving 10 bases between them. There are 14 residues in the CDR3. CDR3 in DNA: TGTGCCAGCAGCTTAGTAGACAGTACAGATACGCAGTATTTT. The encoded protein is CASSLVDSTDTQYF.